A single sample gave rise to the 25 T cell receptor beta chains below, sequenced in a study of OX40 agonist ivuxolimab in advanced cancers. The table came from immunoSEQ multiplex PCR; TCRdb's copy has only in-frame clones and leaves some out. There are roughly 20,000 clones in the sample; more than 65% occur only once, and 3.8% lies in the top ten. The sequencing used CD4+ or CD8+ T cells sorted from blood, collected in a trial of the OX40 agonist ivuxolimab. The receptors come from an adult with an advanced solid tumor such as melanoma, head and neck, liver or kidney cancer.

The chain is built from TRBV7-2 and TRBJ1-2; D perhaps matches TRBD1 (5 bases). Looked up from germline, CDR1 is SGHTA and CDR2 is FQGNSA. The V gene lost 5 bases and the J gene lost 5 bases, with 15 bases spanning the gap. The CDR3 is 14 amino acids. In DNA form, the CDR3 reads TGTGCCAGCAGCGTGGGACCCGCTGCGTATGGCTACACCTTC. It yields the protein CASSVGPAAYGYTF. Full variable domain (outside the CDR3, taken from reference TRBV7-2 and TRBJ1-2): GAGVSQSPSNKVTEKGKDVELRCDPISGHTALYWYRQSLGQGLEFLIYFQGNSAPDKSGLPSDRFSAERTGGSVSTLTIQRTQQEDSAVYLCASSVGPAAYGYTFGSGTRLTVV.

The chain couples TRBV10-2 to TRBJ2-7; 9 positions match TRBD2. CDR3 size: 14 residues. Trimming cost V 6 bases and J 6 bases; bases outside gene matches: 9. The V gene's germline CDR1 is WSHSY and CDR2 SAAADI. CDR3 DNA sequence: TGCGCCAGCAGGATAGCGGGAGAAGGGACCGAGCAGTACTTC. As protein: CASRIAGEGTEQYF.

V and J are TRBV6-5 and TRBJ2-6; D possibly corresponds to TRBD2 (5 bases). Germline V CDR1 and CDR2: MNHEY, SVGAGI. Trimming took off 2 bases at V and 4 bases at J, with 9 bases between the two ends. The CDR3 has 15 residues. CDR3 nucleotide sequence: TGTGCCAGCAGTTACCGCGGGTTCGGGGCCAACGTCCTGACTTTC. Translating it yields CASSYRGFGANVLTF.

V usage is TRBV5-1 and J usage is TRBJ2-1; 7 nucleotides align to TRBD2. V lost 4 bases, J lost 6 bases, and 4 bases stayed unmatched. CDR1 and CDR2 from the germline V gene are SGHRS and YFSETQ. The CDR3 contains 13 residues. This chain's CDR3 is CASSGGSSNEQFF. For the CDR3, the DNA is TGCGCCAGCAGCGGCGGGAGTTCCAATGAGCAGTTCTTC.

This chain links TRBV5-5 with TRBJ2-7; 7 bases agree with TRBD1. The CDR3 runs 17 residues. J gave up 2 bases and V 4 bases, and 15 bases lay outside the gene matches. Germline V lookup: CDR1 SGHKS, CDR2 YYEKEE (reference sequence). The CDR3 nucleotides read TGTGCCAGCAGCACCTCCCCTCTCATGACAGGGCCCTACGAGCAGTACTTC. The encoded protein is CASSTSPLMTGPYEQYF.

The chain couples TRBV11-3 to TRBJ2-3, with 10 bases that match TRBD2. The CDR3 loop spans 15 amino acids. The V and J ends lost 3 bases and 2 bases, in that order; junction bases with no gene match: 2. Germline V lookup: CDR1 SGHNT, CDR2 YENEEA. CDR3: CASSLGLANTDTQYF. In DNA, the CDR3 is TGTGCCAGCAGCTTGGGACTAGCGAACACAGATACGCAGTATTTT.

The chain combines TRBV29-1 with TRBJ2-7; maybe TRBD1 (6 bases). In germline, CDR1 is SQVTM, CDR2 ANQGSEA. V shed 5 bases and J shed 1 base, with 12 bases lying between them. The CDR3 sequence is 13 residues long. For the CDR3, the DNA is TGCAGCGTTCAAAGACAGGCGTCCTACGAGCAGTACTTC. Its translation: CSVQRQASYEQYF.

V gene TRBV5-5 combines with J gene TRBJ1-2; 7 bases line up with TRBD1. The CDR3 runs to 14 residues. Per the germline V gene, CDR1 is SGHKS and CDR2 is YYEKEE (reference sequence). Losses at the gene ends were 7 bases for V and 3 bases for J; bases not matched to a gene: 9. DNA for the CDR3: TGTGCCAGCTCCCAGGGGGGACAGCACTATGGCTACACCTTC. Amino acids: CASSQGGQHYGYTF.

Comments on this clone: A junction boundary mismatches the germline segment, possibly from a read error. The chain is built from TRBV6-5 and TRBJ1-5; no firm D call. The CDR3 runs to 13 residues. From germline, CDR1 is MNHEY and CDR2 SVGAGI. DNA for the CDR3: TGTGCCATCGCTCGTAGACGTCAATCAGCCCCAGCATTT. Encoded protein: CAIARRRQSAPAF.

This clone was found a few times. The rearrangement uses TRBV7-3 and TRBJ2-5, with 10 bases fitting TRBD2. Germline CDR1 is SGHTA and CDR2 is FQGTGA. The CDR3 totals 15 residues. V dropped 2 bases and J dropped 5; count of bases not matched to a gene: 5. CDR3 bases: TGTGCCAGCAGCTTAGGGCCTAGCGGGAGTGAGACCCAGTACTTC. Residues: CASSLGPSGSETQYF.

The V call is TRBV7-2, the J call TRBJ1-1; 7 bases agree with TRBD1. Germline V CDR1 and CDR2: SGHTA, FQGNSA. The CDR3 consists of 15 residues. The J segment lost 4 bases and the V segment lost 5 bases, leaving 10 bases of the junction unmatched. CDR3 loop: CASSTRTGAITEAFF. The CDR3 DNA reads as TGTGCCAGCAGCACACGCACAGGGGCAATCACTGAAGCTTTCTTT.

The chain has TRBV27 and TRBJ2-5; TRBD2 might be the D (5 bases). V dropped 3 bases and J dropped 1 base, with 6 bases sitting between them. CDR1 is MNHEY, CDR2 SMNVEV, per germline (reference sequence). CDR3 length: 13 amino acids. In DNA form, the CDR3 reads TGTGCCAGCAGTTTCCGGGGCCAAGAGACCCAGTACTTC. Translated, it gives CASSFRGQETQYF.

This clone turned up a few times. CDR3 sequence: CASSLISTNTEAFF. CDR3 nucleotides: TGCGCCAGCAGCTTGATATCAACGAACACTGAAGCTTTCTTT. V and J are TRBV5-1 and TRBJ1-1; no firm D call. The V gene lost 1 base and the J gene lost 1 base, with 8 bases spanning the gap. CDR3 size: 14 residues. Germline loops: CDR1 SGHRS, CDR2 YFSETQ.

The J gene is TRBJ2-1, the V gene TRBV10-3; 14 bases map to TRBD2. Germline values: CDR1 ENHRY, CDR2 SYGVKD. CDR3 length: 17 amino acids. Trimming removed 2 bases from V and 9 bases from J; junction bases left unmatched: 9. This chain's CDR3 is CAISEKPGLAGVGEQFF. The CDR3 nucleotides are TGTGCCATCAGTGAGAAGCCGGGACTAGCGGGAGTGGGTGAGCAGTTCTTC.

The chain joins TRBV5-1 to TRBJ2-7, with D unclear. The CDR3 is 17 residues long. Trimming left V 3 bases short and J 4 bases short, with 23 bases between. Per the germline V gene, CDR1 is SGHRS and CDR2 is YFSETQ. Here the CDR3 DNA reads TGCGCCAGCAGCTACCGGGCAGTAGGTACCCCAACTTACGAGCAGTACTTC. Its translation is CASSYRAVGTPTYEQYF.

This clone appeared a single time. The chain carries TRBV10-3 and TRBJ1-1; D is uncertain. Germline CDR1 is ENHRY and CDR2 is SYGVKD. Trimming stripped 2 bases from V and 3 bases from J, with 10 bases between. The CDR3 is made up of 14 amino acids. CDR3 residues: CAISELGSDTEAFF. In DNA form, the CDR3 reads TGTGCCATCAGTGAGCTAGGGTCTGACACTGAAGCTTTCTTT.

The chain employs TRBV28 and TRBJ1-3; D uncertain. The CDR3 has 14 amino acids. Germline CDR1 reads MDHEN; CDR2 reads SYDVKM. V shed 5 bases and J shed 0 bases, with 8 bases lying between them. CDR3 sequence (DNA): TGTGCCAGCAGTATAGGGAGCTCTGGAAACACCATATATTTT. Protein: CASSIGSSGNTIYF.

The CDR3, as DNA: TGCGCCAGCAGCGATAGGACCAGTCCGGGGCCCCAGTACTTC. Translated, it gives CASSDRTSPGPQYF. The chain couples TRBV5-1 to TRBJ2-5; D may match TRBD1 or TRBD2 (5 bases each). Germline V gives CDR1 SGHRS, CDR2 YFSETQ. This CDR3 comprises 14 residues. The V end lost 4 bases, the J end lost 9 bases, and 19 bases lay between the germline ends.

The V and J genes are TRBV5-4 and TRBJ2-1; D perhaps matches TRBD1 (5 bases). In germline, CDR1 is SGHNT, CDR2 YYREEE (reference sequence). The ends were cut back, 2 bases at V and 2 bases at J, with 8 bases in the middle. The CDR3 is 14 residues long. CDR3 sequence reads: CASSLRGTYNEQFF. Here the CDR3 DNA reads TGTGCCAGCAGCTTAAGGGGTACCTACAATGAGCAGTTCTTC.

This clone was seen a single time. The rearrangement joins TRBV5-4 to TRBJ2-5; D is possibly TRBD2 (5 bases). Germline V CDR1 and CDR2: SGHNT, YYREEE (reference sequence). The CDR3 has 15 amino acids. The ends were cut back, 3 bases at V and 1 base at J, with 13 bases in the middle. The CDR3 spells CASSSASLAQETQYF. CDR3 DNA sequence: TGTGCCAGCAGCTCCGCTAGCCTCGCCCAAGAGACCCAGTACTTC.

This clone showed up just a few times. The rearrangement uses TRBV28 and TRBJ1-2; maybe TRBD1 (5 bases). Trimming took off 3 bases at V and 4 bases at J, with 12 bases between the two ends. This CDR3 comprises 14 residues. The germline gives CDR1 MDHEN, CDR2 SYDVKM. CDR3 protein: CASSFSGPIYGYTF. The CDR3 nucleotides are TGTGCCAGCAGTTTTTCAGGGCCAATCTATGGCTACACCTTC.

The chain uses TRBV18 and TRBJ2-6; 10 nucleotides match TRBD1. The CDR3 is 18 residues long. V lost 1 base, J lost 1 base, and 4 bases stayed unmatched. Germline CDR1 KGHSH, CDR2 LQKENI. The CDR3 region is CASSPRQGARSGANVLTF. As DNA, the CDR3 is TGTGCCAGCTCACCACGACAGGGGGCGAGGTCTGGGGCCAACGTCCTGACTTTC.

The CDR3 protein is CAWTQGVAHTDTQYF. The CDR3 bases are TGTGCCTGGACTCAGGGGGTGGCCCACACAGATACGCAGTATTTT. The V call is TRBV30, the J call TRBJ2-3; 7 bases align to TRBD1. The germline gives CDR1 GTSNPN, CDR2 SVGIG (reference sequence). CDR3 length: 15 residues. With 4 bases clipped from V and 2 bases from J, the junction kept 9 bases outside the gene matches. Using reference TRBV30 and TRBJ2-3 for the parts outside the CDR3, the full variable domain is SQTIHQWPATLVQPVGSPLSLECTVEGTSNPNLYWYRQAAGRGLQLLFYSVGIGQISSEVPQNLSASRPQDRQFILSSKKLLLSDSGFYLCAWTQGVAHTDTQYFGPGTRLTVL.

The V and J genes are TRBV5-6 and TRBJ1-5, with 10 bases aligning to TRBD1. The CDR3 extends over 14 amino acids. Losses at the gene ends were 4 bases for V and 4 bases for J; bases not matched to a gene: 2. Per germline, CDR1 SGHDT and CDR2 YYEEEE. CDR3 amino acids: CASSRTGGNQPQHF. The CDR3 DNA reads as TGTGCCAGCAGCAGGACAGGGGGTAATCAGCCCCAGCATTTT. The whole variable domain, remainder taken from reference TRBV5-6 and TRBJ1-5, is DAGVTQSPTHLIKTRGQQVTLRCSPKSGHDTVSWYQQALGQGPQFIFQYYEEEERQRGNFPDRFSGHQFPNYSSELNVNALLLGDSALYLCASSRTGGNQPQHFGDGTRLSIL.

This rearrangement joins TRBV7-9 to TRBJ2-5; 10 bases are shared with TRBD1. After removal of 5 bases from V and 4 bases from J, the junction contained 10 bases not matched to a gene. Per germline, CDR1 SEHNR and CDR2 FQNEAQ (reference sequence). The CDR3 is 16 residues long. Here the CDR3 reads CASSNGDRGFRETQYF. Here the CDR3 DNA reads TGTGCCAGCAGCAATGGGGACAGGGGATTTCGAGAGACCCAGTACTTC.